The 17 T cell receptor beta chains reported below all come from one sample, sequenced in a study of cytomegalovirus exposure and HLA in healthy donors. PCR primers comprised 60 Vbeta and 13 Jbeta primers. Clones were read by immunoSEQ multiplex PCR, and TCRdb kept only the in-frame ones, dropping some. The table lists around 90,000 clones, approximately 60% of them singletons, with 5.5% to 6% in the top ten. Sequencing was carried out using PBMCs. All receptors come from a boy between 10 and 17 years old in good health and CMV-seropositive.

Only a few counts were recorded for this clone. The gene calls are TRBV27 and TRBJ2-3, with D tentatively TRBD1 (5 bases). Trimming took off 8 bases at V and 0 bases at J, with 12 bases between the two ends. Germline CDR1 is MNHEY and CDR2 is SMNVEV (reference sequence). The CDR3 consists of 14 residues. The CDR3 DNA reads TGTGCCAGCCGTCGACAGCCTAGCACAGATACGCAGTATTTT. Protein sequence: CASRRQPSTDTQYF.

This clone was observed a few times. The chain employs TRBV28 and TRBJ2-7; 7 bases agree with TRBD1. The CDR3 covers 14 residues. Germline CDR1 is MDHEN and CDR2 is SYDVKM. V shed 6 bases and J 0 bases; nucleotides not matched to a gene: 5. The CDR3 nucleotides are TGTGCCAGCAGACGGACAGGTCTCTCCTACGAGCAGTACTTC. Protein product: CASRRTGLSYEQYF.

This chain joins TRBV15 and TRBJ1-5; D possibly corresponds to TRBD1 (5 bases). The germline gives CDR1 LNHNV, CDR2 YYDKDF (reference sequence). The CDR3 consists of 14 residues. V shed 0 bases and J shed 4 bases, with 7 bases lying between them. The CDR3: CATSRDSGNQPQHF. The CDR3 DNA reads TGTGCCACCAGCAGAGATTCAGGGAATCAGCCCCAGCATTTT.

This clone has more than one count but fewer than ten. The rearrangement links TRBV6-6 to TRBJ1-1, with TRBD1 identical over 8 bases. CDR1 is MNHNY and CDR2 is SVGAGI in the germline V gene (reference sequence). Germline trimming cut 6 bases from V and 1 base from J; bases unmatched to any gene: 10. CDR3 length: 16 residues. CDR3 loop: CASREPHGTGNTEAFF. The CDR3 region has the DNA TGTGCCAGCAGAGAGCCTCACGGGACAGGGAACACTGAAGCTTTCTTT.

This chain connects TRBV6-5 to TRBJ2-7, with TRBD1 as a possible D gene (5 bases). The CDR3 spans 12 residues. V lost 11 bases, J lost 0 bases, and 11 bases lay in between. Germline values: CDR1 MNHEY, CDR2 SVGAGI. This CDR3 is CASGRASYEQYF. For the CDR3, the DNA is TGTGCCTCAGGCAGGGCCTCCTACGAGCAGTACTTC.

The V call is TRBV11-2, the J call TRBJ1-1, with D hard to call. There are 14 residues in the CDR3. CDR1 is SGHAT, CDR2 FQNNGV, per germline. Trimming left V 5 bases short and J 5 bases short, with 15 bases between. As DNA, the CDR3 is TGTGCCAGCAGCGTTCTTAATGGAGGGACTGAAGCTTTCTTT. Its translation is CASSVLNGGTEAFF.

The chain couples TRBV9 to TRBJ2-3; D is uncertain. The ends were cut back, 0 bases at V and 0 bases at J, with 8 bases in the middle. In germline, CDR1 is SGDLS, CDR2 YYNGEE. This CDR3 spans 15 amino acids. This chain's CDR3 is CASSVALTSTDTQYF. Here the CDR3 DNA reads TGTGCCAGCAGCGTAGCCCTTACAAGCACAGATACGCAGTATTTT.

This rearrangement joins TRBV5-8 to TRBJ1-1, with D possibly TRBD1 on 5 matching bases. CDR3 length: 15 residues. Germline CDR1 SGHTS, CDR2 YDEGEE. V dropped 0 bases and J dropped 3 bases, with 12 bases sitting between them. CDR3 bases: TGTGCCAGCAGCTTGGGGGGCAGGGTAGACACTGAAGCTTTCTTT. Amino acids: CASSLGGRVDTEAFF.

V gene TRBV2 combines with J gene TRBJ1-2, with 8 bases fitting TRBD1. This CDR3 has 13 residues. The junction had 8 bases not matched to a gene; V was cut back by 6 bases and J by 8 bases. From germline, CDR1 is SNHLY and CDR2 FYNNEI. This CDR3 is CASRVDRAEGYTF. The DNA of the CDR3 is TGTGCCAGCAGGGTGGACAGGGCTGAGGGCTACACCTTC.

The rearrangement joins TRBV5-1 to TRBJ1-1, with D possibly TRBD1 on 6 matching bases. CDR3 length: 16 residues. Germline V gives CDR1 SGHRS, CDR2 YFSETQ. Trimming pared 0 bases from V and 0 bases from J, leaving 12 bases between. The CDR3 region is CASSLDGQKVNTEAFF. Written as DNA, the CDR3 is TGCGCCAGCAGCTTGGACGGACAGAAAGTGAACACTGAAGCTTTCTTT.

The chain joins TRBV6-6 to TRBJ1-4; TRBD1 matches 7 bases. CDR1 is MNHNY, CDR2 SVGAGI, per germline (reference sequence). The CDR3 has 15 amino acids. With V trimmed by 2 bases and J by 4 bases, 4 bases remained unmatched. DNA for the CDR3: TGTGCCAGCAGTTACAGGGGACAGAGTAATGAAAAACTGTTTTTT. As protein: CASSYRGQSNEKLFF.

The chain recombines TRBV7-2 with TRBJ2-7; 9 bases are a match to TRBD1. V was pared by 4 bases and J by 3 bases, with 1 base of the junction left unmatched. CDR1 is SGHTA and CDR2 is FQGNSA in the germline V gene. CDR3 length: 13 residues. CDR3 in amino acids: CASSYRGRYEQYF. The DNA of the CDR3 is TGTGCCAGCAGCTACAGGGGGCGCTACGAGCAGTACTTC.

The DNA of the CDR3 is TGTGCCAGCCGCAGCCTTAGGGGACAGGCCTACGAGCAGTACTTC. Its protein is CASRSLRGQAYEQYF. The V call is TRBV2, the J call TRBJ2-7, with 8 bases fitting TRBD1. The ends lost 8 bases at V and 2 bases at J; junction bases unmatched: 11. The CDR3 runs to 15 residues. The germline V gene has CDR1 SNHLY and CDR2 FYNNEI.

V and J are TRBV6-6 and TRBJ2-7; possibly TRBD2 for D (6 bases). The V end was cut by 6 bases, the J end by 3 bases, with 15 bases between. The V gene's germline CDR1 is MNHNY and CDR2 SVGAGI (reference sequence). CDR3 length equals 14 residues. The DNA for the CDR3 is TGTGCCAGCAGAAATGAGTTGGAGGGCTACGAGCAGTACTTC. Its translation: CASRNELEGYEQYF.

This clone turned up a few times. This chain uses TRBV5-1 with TRBJ2-7; D remains ambiguous. Between the trimmed V and J ends, which lost 0 bases and 1 base, there was a span of 14 bases. The germline gives CDR1 SGHRS, CDR2 YFSETQ. The CDR3 runs to 16 residues. This CDR3 reads CASSLGLSGFSYEQYF. CDR3 coding DNA: TGCGCCAGCAGCTTGGGGTTGTCGGGTTTTTCCTACGAGCAGTACTTC. Based on the CDR3 plus reference TRBV5-1 and TRBJ2-7, the full variable domain is KAGVTQTPRYLIKTRGQQVTLSCSPISGHRSVSWYQQTPGQGLQFLFEYFSETQRNKGNFPGRFSGRQFSNSRSEMNVSTLELGDSALYLCASSLGLSGFSYEQYFGPGTRLTVT.

CDR3 in amino acids: CASSYQNYGYTF. In DNA, the CDR3 is TGTGCCAGCAGTTACCAGAACTATGGCTACACCTTC. The J gene is TRBJ1-2, the V gene TRBV6-6; no clear D. Germline V lookup: CDR1 MNHNY, CDR2 SVGAGI (reference sequence). Trimming took off 2 bases at V and 2 bases at J, with 3 bases between the two ends. The CDR3 is made up of 12 amino acids.

The V call is TRBV6-1, the J call TRBJ1-1; 10 nucleotides match TRBD1. The CDR3 is 15 amino acids. Trimming removed 4 bases from V and 5 bases from J; junction bases left unmatched: 7. The germline gives CDR1 MNHNS, CDR2 SASEGT. CDR3 region: CASSARQGALTEAFF. CDR3 DNA sequence: TGTGCCAGCAGTGCCCGACAGGGGGCGTTAACTGAAGCTTTCTTT.